These 27 T cell receptor beta chains were sequenced from one sample in a study of OX40 agonist ivuxolimab in advanced cancers. Clones were sequenced by immunoSEQ multiplex PCR, and TCRdb holds only the in-frame ones, with some missing. The sample yields about 81,000 clones, roughly 91% seen once. Here the sequenced sample was CD4+ or CD8+ T cells sorted from blood, taken in a trial of the OX40 agonist ivuxolimab. The receptors come from an adult with an advanced solid tumor such as melanoma, head and neck, liver or kidney cancer.

The rearrangement links TRBV2 to TRBJ2-2, with D perhaps assigned TRBD1 or TRBD2 (7 bases each). V was shortened by 9 bases and J by 6 bases, with 14 bases between the two germline ends. The CDR3 has 13 residues. The V gene's germline CDR1 is SNHLY and CDR2 FYNNEI. CDR3 DNA sequence: TGTGCCAGACAGGGGAGGGAGGCCGGGGAGCTGTTTTTT. Its protein product is CARQGREAGELFF.

The CDR3 reads CASSLAGGEQFF. The CDR3 DNA follows: TGCGCCAGCAGCTTGGCCGGCGGGGAGCAGTTCTTC. The chain carries TRBV5-1 and TRBJ2-1, with a weak D call TRBD2 (5 bases). Germline lookup yields CDR1 SGHRS and CDR2 YFSETQ. V was clipped by 0 bases and J by 10 bases, with 8 bases between them. The CDR3 consists of 12 residues.

The V call is TRBV5-1, the J call TRBJ2-7; no definite D call. The V and J ends lost 3 bases and 7 bases respectively, with 14 bases between them. The CDR3 spans 13 residues. CDR1 and CDR2 (germline): SGHRS, YFSETQ. The CDR3 DNA is TGCGCCAGCAGCTCCGACCGCGGTGGAGAGCAGTACTTC. It translates to CASSSDRGGEQYF.

The V gene is TRBV7-8, the J gene TRBJ2-1; D is undetermined. The germline gives CDR1 SGHVS, CDR2 FQNEAQ. CDR3 size: 12 residues. V lost 1 base and J lost 5, with 3 bases in between. CDR3 sequence reads: CASSLEHNEQFF. CDR3 nucleotide sequence: TGTGCCAGCAGCTTAGAGCACAATGAGCAGTTCTTC.

The sample holds one count of this clone. The rearrangement uses TRBV4-3 and TRBJ2-4; no definite D call. The CDR3 length is 14 residues. Germline V lookup: CDR1 LGHNA, CDR2 YSLEER. Trimming pared 4 bases from V and 7 bases from J, leaving 14 bases between. The chain's CDR3 is CASSREDLSNIQYF. The CDR3 coding sequence is TGCGCCAGCAGCCGAGAAGATCTCTCCAACATTCAGTACTTC.

This clone was found once. At the DNA level, this CDR3 is encoded by other sequences in the same sample as well. This chain joins TRBV6-5 and TRBJ1-1, with D uncertain. The CDR3 length is 14 residues. CDR1 is MNHEY, CDR2 SVGAGI, per germline. Between the trimmed V and J ends, which lost 2 bases and 1 base, there was a span of 8 bases. CDR3 DNA sequence: TGTGCCAGCAGTTACCGGTCCGGGAACACTGAAGCTTTCTTT. Residues: CASSYRSGNTEAFF.

The V gene is TRBV7-3, the J gene TRBJ2-1; D is undetermined. This CDR3 comprises 16 residues. The V gene lost 2 bases and the J gene lost 1 base, with 12 bases spanning the gap. Germline loops: CDR1 SGHTA, CDR2 FQGTGA. The CDR3 DNA reads as TGTGCCAGCAGCTTAGGCCCGGGCGGTTCCTACAATGAGCAGTTCTTC. This translates into CASSLGPGGSYNEQFF.

V gene TRBV9 combines with J gene TRBJ1-2; 8 positions agree with TRBD1. After removal of 2 bases from V and 3 bases from J, the junction contained 6 bases not matched to a gene. There are 15 residues in the CDR3. Per germline, CDR1 SGDLS and CDR2 YYNGEE. The CDR3 region has the DNA TGTGCCAGCAGCGTTCGGACAGGGAAAGACTATGGCTACACCTTC. Translation: CASSVRTGKDYGYTF. The whole variable domain, remainder taken from reference TRBV9 and TRBJ1-2, is DSGVTQTPKHLITATGQRVTLRCSPRSGDLSVYWYQQSLDQGLQFLIQYYNGEERAKGNILERFSAQQFPDLHSELNLSSLELGDSALYFCASSVRTGKDYGYTFGSGTRLTVV.

The gene calls are TRBV27 and TRBJ1-2, with a possible D match to TRBD1 (5 bases). Between the trimmed V and J ends, which lost 3 bases and 4 bases, there was a span of 12 bases. Germline V CDR1 and CDR2: MNHEY, SMNVEV (reference sequence). This CDR3 is built from 14 residues. DNA of the CDR3: TGTGCCAGCAGTTTCGGGGCCCGACCCTATGGCTACACCTTC. Protein sequence: CASSFGARPYGYTF.

The chain employs TRBV10-3 and TRBJ2-1; TRBD2 matches 8 bases. CDR3 length equals 16 residues. J lost 7 bases, V lost 0 bases, and 8 bases had no gene match. Germline V lookup: CDR1 ENHRY, CDR2 SYGVKD. This CDR3 is CAISESFGRAGNEQFF. CDR3 DNA sequence: TGTGCCATCAGTGAGTCCTTCGGGAGGGCCGGAAATGAGCAGTTCTTC.

The chain employs TRBV4-1 and TRBJ1-2; D gene ambiguous. V was shortened by 1 base and J by 0 bases, with 6 bases between the two germline ends. CDR3 length: 14 amino acids. Germline values: CDR1 MGHRA, CDR2 YSYEKL. CDR3 loop: CASSQAETNYGYTF. For the CDR3, the DNA is TGCGCCAGCAGCCAAGCGGAGACTAACTATGGCTACACCTTC.

The chain combines TRBV4-1 with TRBJ2-5; TRBD2 agrees at 13 bases. The CDR3 covers 18 residues. CDR1 and CDR2 from the germline V gene are MGHRA and YSYEKL. The V segment lost 3 bases and the J segment 4 bases; nucleotides outside the gene matches: 11. CDR3 region: CASSHVTSGGVYLETQYF. CDR3 in DNA: TGCGCCAGCAGCCACGTAACTAGCGGGGGGGTCTATTTAGAGACCCAGTACTTC.

The chain employs TRBV4-1 and TRBJ1-1, with TRBD1 as a possible D gene (5 bases). The germline V gene encodes CDR1 MGHRA and CDR2 YSYEKL. This CDR3 comprises 14 residues. V gave up 7 bases and J gave up 1 base, with 13 bases separating them. In nucleotides, the CDR3 is TGCGCCAGCACGCCTGGGGCCGGGAACACTGAAGCTTTCTTT. It codes for CASTPGAGNTEAFF.

The rearrangement links TRBV4-1 to TRBJ1-5; D remains unclear. Looked up from germline, CDR1 is MGHRA and CDR2 is YSYEKL. V lost 0 bases, J lost 5 bases, and 14 bases lay in between. This CDR3 has 16 residues. The CDR3 bases are TGCGCCAGCAGCCAAGATATGGGTTTTCGGGATCAGCCCCAGCATTTT. Translating gives CASSQDMGFRDQPQHF.

The chain links TRBV6-5 to TRBJ2-5, with 9 bases aligning to TRBD1. The germline V gene encodes CDR1 MNHEY and CDR2 SVGAGI. The trim removed 9 bases at V and 5 bases at J, leaving 13 bases unmatched. This CDR3 has 15 amino acids. CDR3 residues: CASSPGQGEVETQYF. The CDR3 region has the DNA TGTGCCAGTTCGCCGGGACAGGGAGAAGTCGAGACCCAGTACTTC.

The chain uses TRBV7-9 and TRBJ2-7; D is possibly TRBD1 (7 bases). The CDR3 spans 13 residues. Germline-derived CDR1 and CDR2 are SEHNR and FQNEAQ (reference sequence). The V gene lost 5 bases and the J gene lost 9 bases, with 17 bases spanning the gap. CDR3 nucleotides: TGTGCCAGCAGCCAAGTTACAGGGGAGGTGCAGTACTTC. Its protein is CASSQVTGEVQYF.

The V call is TRBV2, the J call TRBJ1-5; 9 bases are shared with TRBD1. J lost 5 bases, V lost 6 bases, and 8 bases had no gene match. Germline loops: CDR1 SNHLY, CDR2 FYNNEI. The CDR3 runs to 15 residues. The CDR3 loop is CASSPGQGNDQPQHF. CDR3 DNA: TGTGCCAGCAGCCCGGGACAGGGTAACGATCAGCCCCAGCATTTT. Full variable domain (missing parts from reference TRBV2 and TRBJ1-5): EPEVTQTPSHQVTQMGQEVILRCVPISNHLYFYWYRQILGQKVEFLVSFYNNEISEKSEIFDDQFSVERPDGSNFTLKIRSTKLEDSAMYFCASSPGQGNDQPQHFGDGTRLSIL.

J is TRBJ2-3 and V is TRBV7-2; tentative D call: TRBD2 (6 bases). From germline, CDR1 is SGHTA and CDR2 FQGNSA. The CDR3 totals 15 residues. Trimming took off 1 base at V and 6 bases at J, with 14 bases between the two ends. The CDR3 nucleotides read TGTGCCAGCAGCTTAGGGATGACTAGTAGTGATACGCAGTATTTT. Translation: CASSLGMTSSDTQYF.

V usage is TRBV7-6 and J usage is TRBJ2-7, with D tentatively TRBD1 (5 bases). Germline CDR1 and CDR2: SGHVS and FNYEAQ. V lost 2 bases and J lost 6, with 8 bases in between. This CDR3 is 12 amino acids long. CDR3 bases: TGTGCCAGCAGCTTAATAGGGGCCGAGCAGTACTTC. It is translated as CASSLIGAEQYF.

This clone was observed a single time. The rearrangement links TRBV5-1 to TRBJ2-7; D perhaps matches TRBD2 (5 bases). The CDR3 loop spans 15 amino acids. Germline CDR1 SGHRS, CDR2 YFSETQ. Trimming left V 0 bases short and J 0 bases short, with 10 bases between. The CDR3 DNA reads as TGCGCCAGCAGCTTGGTTGACGGGAACTCCTACGAGCAGTACTTC. Its translation is CASSLVDGNSYEQYF.

This sequence joins TRBV7-8 and TRBJ1-2; maybe TRBD1 (5 bases). Trimming took off 2 bases at V and 6 bases at J, with 16 bases between the two ends. The CDR3 sequence is 15 residues long. Germline CDR1 and CDR2: SGHVS and FQNEAQ. CDR3: CASSLLWQGEHGYTF. CDR3 coding DNA: TGTGCCAGCAGCTTACTGTGGCAGGGAGAGCATGGCTACACCTTC.

This chain joins TRBV19 and TRBJ2-7; tentative D call: TRBD2 (5 bases). The CDR3 has 14 amino acids. The germline V gene encodes CDR1 LNHDA and CDR2 SQIVND (reference sequence). V gave up 5 bases and J gave up 0 bases, with 11 bases separating them. Here the CDR3 reads CASSYRGGSYEQYF. CDR3 nucleotide sequence: TGTGCCAGTAGTTACCGGGGTGGCTCCTACGAGCAGTACTTC. The entire variable domain, with the rest obtained from reference TRBV19 and TRBJ2-7, is as follows: DGGITQSPKYLFRKEGQNVTLSCEQNLNHDAMYWYRQDPGQGLRLIYYSQIVNDFQKGDIAEGYSVSREKKESFPLTVTSAQKNPTAFYLCASSYRGGSYEQYFGPGTRLTVT.

This clone appeared a single time. The chain has TRBV5-1 and TRBJ1-2; a weak D match, TRBD1 (5 bases). V was trimmed by 0 bases and J by 3 bases, leaving 9 bases between them. The CDR3 has 14 amino acids. The germline CDR1 and CDR2 sequences are SGHRS and YFSETQ. This CDR3 is CASSLAQGDYGYTF. In DNA form, the CDR3 reads TGCGCCAGCAGCTTGGCTCAGGGAGACTATGGCTACACCTTC.

For the CDR3, the DNA is TGTGCCAGTAGTAGTTCGGGGACCGCTGAAGCTTTCTTT. It is translated as CASSSSGTAEAFF. V usage is TRBV19 and J usage is TRBJ1-1; D possibly corresponds to TRBD1 (5 bases). The germline V and J ends were trimmed by 4 bases and 6 bases, with 12 bases remaining between them. This CDR3 is built from 13 residues. The V gene's germline CDR1 is LNHDA and CDR2 SQIVND (reference sequence).

The chain links TRBV9 to TRBJ1-3, with no clear D. The CDR3 runs to 13 residues. Germline V gives CDR1 SGDLS, CDR2 YYNGEE. The V and J ends lost 2 bases and 4 bases respectively, with 7 bases between them. In DNA, the CDR3 is TGTGCCAGCAGCGTTCCAGGAGGAAACACCATATATTTT. It is translated as CASSVPGGNTIYF.

On this clone: Other DNA sequences in the sample encode the same CDR3. The chain links TRBV29-1 to TRBJ2-7; D remains unclear. Between the trimmed V and J ends, which lost 4 bases and 2 bases, there was a span of 9 bases. The CDR3 sequence is 12 residues long. Germline values: CDR1 SQVTM, CDR2 ANQGSEA. For the CDR3, the DNA is TGCAGCGTTGGAACCGGACCCTACGAGCAGTACTTC. It encodes CSVGTGPYEQYF.

The chain uses TRBV18 and TRBJ2-5, with D perhaps matching TRBD2 (5 bases). V lost 3 bases, J lost 2 bases, and 13 bases lay in between. The germline gives CDR1 KGHSH, CDR2 LQKENI. CDR3 length: 15 amino acids. The CDR3 region has the DNA TGTGCCAGCTCACCTGGGAGTGGGATACAAGAGACCCAGTACTTC. This gives the protein CASSPGSGIQETQYF.